This T cell receptor beta chain was observed in a study of cytomegalovirus exposure and HLA in healthy donors. Germline CDR1 LNHNV, CDR2 YYDKDF (reference sequence). The CDR3 is 16 amino acids. Trimming removed 4 bases from V and 2 bases from J; junction bases left unmatched: 7. PCR was performed using 60 Vbeta and 13 Jbeta primers. TCRdb's copy holds only in-frame clones and misses some; the assay was immunoSEQ multiplex PCR. The data show about 77,000 clones, roughly 80% seen once. Notes on this clone: The antigen remains unidentified.

Findings of the study overall: It has been reported that TCR beta sequences accurately predicted the HLA-A and HLA-B alleles of most subjects. As a later analysis showed, a missense DCLRE1C variant was linked to trimming of TCR beta V- and J-genes. Equally common other TCR beta chains were less clonally expanded than HLA-associated ones, a later analysis found.

The sample taken for sequencing was PBMCs. The TCR sequence derives from a man between 40 and 49 years old in good health and CMV-seronegative. This chain links TRBV15 with TRBJ2-7; TRBD1 aligns across 11 bases. This CDR3 reads CATSMGTGQGAYEQYF. In DNA, the CDR3 is TGTGCCACCAGCATGGGGACGGGACAGGGGGCCTACGAGCAGTACTTC.